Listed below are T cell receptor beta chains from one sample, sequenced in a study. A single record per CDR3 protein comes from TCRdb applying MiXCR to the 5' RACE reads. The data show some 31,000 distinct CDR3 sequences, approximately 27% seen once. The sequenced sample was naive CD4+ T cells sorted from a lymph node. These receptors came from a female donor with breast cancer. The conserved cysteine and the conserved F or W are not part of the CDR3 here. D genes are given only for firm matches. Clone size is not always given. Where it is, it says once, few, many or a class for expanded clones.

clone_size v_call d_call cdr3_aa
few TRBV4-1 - ASSTWGTEAF
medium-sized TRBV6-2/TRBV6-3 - ASSRGNEQF
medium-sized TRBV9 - ASSATVATNEKLF
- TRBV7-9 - ASSHADGGGYGQY
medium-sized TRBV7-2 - ASSPTTRRGNEQF
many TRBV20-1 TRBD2 SARALAGGYDTQY
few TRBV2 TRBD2 ASVRRGGTGELF
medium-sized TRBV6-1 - ASSENWDQPQH
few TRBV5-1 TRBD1 ASSLSGGTGELF
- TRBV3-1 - ASSRNYEQY
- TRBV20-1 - SARAIQGAGELF
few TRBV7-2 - ASSPQGTVSF
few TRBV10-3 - AISDQGEDEQF
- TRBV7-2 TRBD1 ASSSGTVLNTGELF
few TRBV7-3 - ASSFHWSTDTQY
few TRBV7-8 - ASSLSFSVTREQY
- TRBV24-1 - ATSDSSLLGQPMQGYT
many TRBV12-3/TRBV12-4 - ASSSRVVGYGYT
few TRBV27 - ASSLSPANEKLF
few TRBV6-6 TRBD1 ASSYMGTGNQPQH
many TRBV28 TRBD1 ASSWDRSSGNTIY
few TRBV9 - ASSVGRSSYNEQF
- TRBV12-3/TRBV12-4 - ASRPGLRNKQF
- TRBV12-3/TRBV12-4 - ASRAGGLYEQY
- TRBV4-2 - AGSQNRQGLGTQY
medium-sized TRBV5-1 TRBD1 ASSPGPTGGTYGYT
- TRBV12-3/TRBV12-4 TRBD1 ASSAGQGAETQY
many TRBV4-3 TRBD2 ASSQELGGRGRISTDTQY
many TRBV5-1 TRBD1 ASSKGQATYEQY
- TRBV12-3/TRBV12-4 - ASSLLLGFQGTQY
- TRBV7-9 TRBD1 ASSLEGTGSHEQY
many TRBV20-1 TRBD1 SASDQRTGLNTEAF
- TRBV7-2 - ASSLRESHPSYEQY
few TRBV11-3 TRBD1 ASSPRGYTGELF
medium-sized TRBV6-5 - ASNPGIGTDTQY
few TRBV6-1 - ASSGNRQLQETQY
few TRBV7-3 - ASSFQEGNEQF
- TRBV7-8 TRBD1 ASNSLRDRRGDTEAF
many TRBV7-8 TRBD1 ASSPPGQGTSEQF
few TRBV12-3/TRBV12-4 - ASSPTGRNTEAF
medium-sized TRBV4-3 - ASSQESGGGADTQY
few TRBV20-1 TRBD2 SAGTSGSGEQY
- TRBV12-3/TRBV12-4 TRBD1 ASSQRDRVDQPQH
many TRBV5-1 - ASSLGTATEAF
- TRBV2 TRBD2 ASRGLAGSYTDTQY
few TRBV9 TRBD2 ASGVDTSGRDTQY
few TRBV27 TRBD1 ASSFQGARETQY
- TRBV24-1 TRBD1 ATSDPGQGAYEQY
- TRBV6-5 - ASSYSGSQPQH
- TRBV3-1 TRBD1 ASSQGGTAYVYGYT
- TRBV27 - ASRIQGRGYGYT
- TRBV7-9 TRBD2 AGSPSLSGRASEGETQY